Below, 10 T cell receptor beta chains from the same sample are listed, as sequenced in a study of a mutant IDH1 vaccine in newly diagnosed glioma (dated by TCRdb to the early 2020s). The sample's time point label, in plain terms: week 5, during vaccination. Each vaccine dose was 300 ug of a 20-mer mutant IDH1 peptide in Montanide, given subcutaneously with topical imiquimod. Their antigen targets remain unknown. The library relied on the immunoSEQ multiplex PCR assay. Drawn from immuneACCESS, this table holds only the in-frame rearrangements with V and J called that TCRdb kept. Clones are partly lost; checked studies trace under half to an unresolved V gene and leave the rest unexplained. For this sample the table gives 70,000 to 100,000 clones, of which more than 85% were detected only once. The ten largest clones take up roughly 0.56% of the sample. This material consisted of PBMCs, taken from a glioma patient whose treatment included an IDH1 peptide vaccine. These receptors all come from a woman aged 45-59 years with glioma.

This chain connects TRBV7-8 to TRBJ2-2; the D is unclear. In germline, CDR1 is SGHVS, CDR2 FQNEAQ. V was cut by 3 bases and J by 5 bases, with 13 bases left in between. This CDR3 is 15 amino acids long. CDR3 in amino acids: CASSFRAVGTGELFF. The DNA of the CDR3 is TGTGCCAGCAGCTTCCGGGCGGTGGGGACCGGGGAGCTGTTTTTT.

V gene TRBV14 combines with J gene TRBJ2-7; 7 nucleotides agree with TRBD2. The CDR3 has 16 residues. Germline trimming cut 4 bases from V and 2 bases from J; bases unmatched to any gene: 11. Germline loops: CDR1 SGHDN, CDR2 FVKESK. This CDR3 reads CASSPTRREVPYEQYF. The CDR3 DNA is TGTGCCAGCAGCCCCACCCGCCGGGAGGTCCCCTACGAGCAGTACTTC.

The chain combines TRBV6-6 with TRBJ1-5; D is unresolved. This CDR3 contains 16 residues. Between the trimmed V and J ends, which lost 2 bases and 3 bases, there was a span of 14 bases. The germline gives CDR1 MNHNY, CDR2 SVGAGI (reference sequence). CDR3 nucleotide sequence: TGTGCCAGCAGTTACGGGAAGTCCTGGGTCAATCAGCCCCAGCATTTT. It specifies CASSYGKSWVNQPQHF.

The V and J genes are TRBV28 and TRBJ2-1; D is undetermined. V was shortened by 6 bases and J by 0 bases, with 12 bases between the two germline ends. CDR1 is MDHEN, CDR2 SYDVKM, per germline. CDR3 length equals 15 residues. This CDR3 reads CASSPTWSSYNEQFF. The CDR3 bases are TGTGCCAGCAGCCCGACTTGGAGCTCCTACAATGAGCAGTTCTTC.

The chain is built from TRBV5-1 and TRBJ1-4; 8 positions agree with TRBD1. Trimming at V came to 4 bases and at J to 8 bases, leaving 7 bases not matched to a gene. The V gene's germline CDR1 is SGHRS and CDR2 YFSETQ. The CDR3 has 14 residues. This chain's CDR3 is CASSPGQGSEKLFF. The CDR3 nucleotides are TGCGCCAGCAGCCCTGGACAGGGTAGCGAAAAACTGTTTTTT.

The chain links TRBV25-1 to TRBJ1-1; D is perhaps TRBD1 (5 bases). The CDR3 totals 15 residues. Per germline, CDR1 MGHDK and CDR2 SYGVNS. V dropped 7 bases and J dropped 2 bases, with 17 bases sitting between them. Here the CDR3 reads CASTSTGTGNTEAFF. The CDR3 nucleotides are TGTGCCAGCACTTCAACCGGGACGGGAAACACTGAAGCTTTCTTT. Based on the CDR3 plus reference TRBV25-1 and TRBJ1-1, the full variable domain is EADIYQTPRYLVIGTGKKITLECSQTMGHDKMYWYQQDPGMELHLIHYSYGVNSTEKGDLSSESTVSRIRTEHFPLTLESARPSHTSQYLCASTSTGTGNTEAFFGQGTRLTVV.

This sequence joins TRBV30 and TRBJ2-5; D gene unclear. The germline gives CDR1 GTSNPN, CDR2 SVGIG (reference sequence). This CDR3 is 13 amino acids long. V lost 0 bases to trimming and J lost 2 bases, with 7 bases between them. CDR3 sequence reads: CAWSVWYQETQYF. Written as DNA, the CDR3 is TGTGCCTGGAGTGTTTGGTATCAAGAGACCCAGTACTTC.

This clone was counted a single time. J is TRBJ2-3 and V is TRBV5-1, with D unclear. The V gene's germline CDR1 is SGHRS and CDR2 YFSETQ. This CDR3 contains 13 residues. Trimming shortened V by 0 bases and J by 5 bases, and 7 bases separated the two germline ends. The DNA for the CDR3 is TGCGCCAGCAGCTTGGATACTCAAGATACGCAGTATTTT. Its translation is CASSLDTQDTQYF.

The chain joins TRBV30 to TRBJ2-1; 7 nucleotides agree with TRBD2. This CDR3 is built from 14 residues. The germline CDR1 and CDR2 sequences are GTSNPN and SVGIG (reference sequence). Trimming removed 5 bases from V and 4 bases from J; junction bases left unmatched: 8. CDR3 loop: CAWGLGGGYNEQFF. The CDR3 region has the DNA TGTGCCTGGGGCCTCGGCGGGGGATACAATGAGCAGTTCTTC.

V is TRBV5-6 and J is TRBJ1-1, with TRBD1 as a possible D gene (5 bases). V gave up 5 bases and J gave up 6 bases, with 17 bases separating them. CDR1 SGHDT and CDR2 YYEEEE come from the germline V gene. The CDR3 is 14 amino acids. The CDR3 here is CASRIGGKGPEAFF. The CDR3 DNA sequence: TGTGCCAGCAGGATTGGGGGAAAAGGCCCTGAAGCTTTCTTT. The full variable domain, in which reference TRBV5-6 and TRBJ1-1 provide the parts outside the CDR3, is DAGVTQSPTHLIKTRGQQVTLRCSPKSGHDTVSWYQQALGQGPQFIFQYYEEEERQRGNFPDRFSGHQFPNYSSELNVNALLLGDSALYLCASRIGGKGPEAFFGQGTRLTVV.